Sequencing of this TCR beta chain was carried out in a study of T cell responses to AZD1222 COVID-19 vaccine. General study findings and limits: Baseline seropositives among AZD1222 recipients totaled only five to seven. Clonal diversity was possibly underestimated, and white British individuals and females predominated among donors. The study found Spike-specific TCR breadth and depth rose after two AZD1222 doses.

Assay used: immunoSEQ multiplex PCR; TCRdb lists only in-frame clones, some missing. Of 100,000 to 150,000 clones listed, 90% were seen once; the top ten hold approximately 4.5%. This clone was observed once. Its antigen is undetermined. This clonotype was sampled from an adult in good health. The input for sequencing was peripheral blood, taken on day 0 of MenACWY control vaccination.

As DNA, the CDR3 is TGCGCCAGCAGCCTGGACAAATCCTCTGGAAACACCATATATTTT. Protein product: CASSLDKSSGNTIYF. The chain is built from TRBV5-1 and TRBJ1-3; a possible D gene is TRBD1 (5 bases). This CDR3 comprises 15 residues. Germline assignment: CDR1 SGHRS and CDR2 YFSETQ. The V end was cut by 4 bases, the J end by 0 bases, with 11 bases between.